This section outlines one T cell receptor (beta chain) sequence together with its context. Its antigen is currently unknown. The sample originates from a study of T cell responses to AZD1222 COVID-19 vaccine. The CDR3 runs to 14 residues. Trimming cost V 5 bases and J 5 bases, with 13 bases left between them. CDR1 SGHTA and CDR2 FQGNSA come from the germline V gene. Study-wide results and caveats: No repertoire was sampled before or during the peak T cell response, only after it. Possibly, clonal diversity was underestimated; donors were largely white British and included more females.

The assay was immunoSEQ multiplex PCR, and TCRdb's table has in-frame clones only and misses some. The top ten clones hold over 1.5% of a sample with 140,000 to 150,000 clones, roughly 92% of them seen once. The receptor's source is an adult in good health. The material sequenced was peripheral blood, taken on day 0 of AZD1222 vaccination. The rearrangement links TRBV7-2 to TRBJ2-1; D is unresolved. CDR3 nucleotides: TGTGCCAGCAGCCTCCAGGCGCACCACAATGAGCAGTTCTTC. Protein: CASSLQAHHNEQFF. The variable domain in full, with the rest retrieved from reference TRBV7-2 and TRBJ2-1, is GAGVSQSPSNKVTEKGKDVELRCDPISGHTALYWYRQSLGQGLEFLIYFQGNSAPDKSGLPSDRFSAERTGGSVSTLTIQRTQQEDSAVYLCASSLQAHHNEQFFGPGTRLTVL.